This T cell receptor beta chain was retrieved from a study of cytomegalovirus exposure and HLA in healthy donors. Overall study findings and caveats: TRBV6-2, TRBV6-3 and some other V segments were excluded as indistinguishable. In a later analysis, the majority of CMV-associated beta chains seemingly showed HLA restriction.

As regards this clone: Antigen: not known.

13 Jbeta primers and 60 Vbeta primers were used for the PCR. The method was immunoSEQ multiplex PCR; TCRdb's version includes in-frame clones alone and lacks a portion of them. In the table there are roughly 180,000 clones, 85% of which are singletons. V was trimmed by 4 bases and J by 3 bases, leaving 13 bases between them. This CDR3 region has 14 residues. The germline V gene has CDR1 SGHRS and CDR2 YFSETQ. This TCR derives from a boy under 10 years old in good health and CMV-seronegative. Input material: PBMCs. The chain employs TRBV5-1 and TRBJ1-2, with D maybe TRBD1 (5 bases). The CDR3 sequence is CASSREGQHYGYTF. CDR3 coding DNA: TGCGCCAGCAGCAGGGAGGGGCAGCACTATGGCTACACCTTC. Combining the CDR3 with reference TRBV5-1 and TRBJ1-2 gives the whole variable domain KAGVTQTPRYLIKTRGQQVTLSCSPISGHRSVSWYQQTPGQGLQFLFEYFSETQRNKGNFPGRFSGRQFSNSRSEMNVSTLELGDSALYLCASSREGQHYGYTFGSGTRLTVV.